This TCR beta chain comes out of a study of cytomegalovirus exposure and HLA in healthy donors. General observations from the study: Earlier analysis found most TCR beta V segments productive about 87% or about 30% of the time. While the bulk of TCR sequences proved rare, some public TCRs turned up in many donors. The study recorded fewer than 200 TCR beta chains that were cytomegalovirus-associated.

J was trimmed by 3 bases and V by 4 bases; bases with no gene match: 4. Germline CDR1 reads SGHDT; CDR2 reads YYEEEE. The CDR3 length is 15 residues. About this clone itself: What it binds is not known.

PCR amplification relied on 60 Vbeta primers (plus 13 Jbeta primers). Profiled with immunoSEQ multiplex PCR; TCRdb holds only in-frame clones, not every one. The sample has fewer than 80,000 clones; around 76% are singletons. V and J are TRBV5-6 and TRBJ2-6; 7 positions match TRBD1. This TCR was recovered from a man between 18 and 35 years old in good health and CMV-seronegative. Sequencing was done on a sample of PBMCs. CDR3 in DNA: TGTGCCAGCAGCCGTGACAGGGTTGGGGCCAACGTCCTGACTTTC. It specifies CASSRDRVGANVLTF.